The 31 T cell receptor beta chains presented below share a single source sample, sequenced in a study. Using its own MiXCR run on the 5' RACE reads, TCRdb lists one record per CDR3 protein. The data show about 64,000 distinct CDR3 sequences, approximately 23% seen once. The sample taken for sequencing was memory CD4+ T cells sorted from a lymph node. Noted subset: memory CD4+ T cells, CD4+CD45RO+CD25-. The receptors were sampled from a female donor with breast cancer.

This clonotype was found a few times. The chain is built from TRBV11-2 and TRBJ1-6, with D maybe TRBD1 (6 bases). This CDR3 spans 15 amino acids. Germline CDR1 is SGHAT and CDR2 is FQNNGV. Trimming stripped 5 bases from V and 6 bases from J, with 14 bases between. DNA of the CDR3: TGTGCCAGCAGCCCCAACAGGGAGGCTAATTCACCCCTCCACTTT. Translation gives CASSPNREANSPLHF. The whole variable domain, filled in from reference TRBV11-2 and TRBJ1-6, reads EAGVAQSPRYKIIEKRQSVAFWCNPISGHATLYWYQQILGQGPKLLIQFQNNGVVDDSQLPKDRFSAERLKGVDSTLKIQPAKLEDSAVYLCASSPNREANSPLHFGNGTRLTVT.

This chain joins TRBV24-1 and TRBJ1-5; D is unclear. CDR3 size: 14 residues. Trimming shortened V by 4 bases and J by 5 bases, and 11 bases separated the two germline ends. CDR1 KGHDR and CDR2 SFDVKD come from the germline V gene. CDR3 protein: CATSEPGYYQPQHF. The CDR3 DNA follows: TGTGCCACCAGTGAACCAGGTTACTATCAGCCCCAGCATTTT.

Concerning this clonotype itself: A read error may be the cause here, since a much bigger clone is one base away. V usage is TRBV6-5 and J usage is TRBJ2-5, with D perhaps matching TRBD2 (5 bases). CDR3 length: 13 amino acids. Per the germline V gene, CDR1 is MNHEY and CDR2 is SVGAGI. As DNA, the CDR3 is TGTGCCTGCAGTTACGGACTCGCCGAGACCCAGTACTTC. It translates to CACSYGLAETQYF.

The rearrangement uses TRBV5-4 and TRBJ1-4; 7 bases are a match to TRBD1. V lost 4 bases to trimming and J lost 2 bases; unmatched junction nucleotides: 2. CDR1 SGHNT and CDR2 YYREEE come from the germline V gene (reference sequence). This CDR3 comprises 14 residues. The CDR3 spells CASSAGGTNEKLFF. The CDR3 bases are TGTGCCAGCAGCGCAGGGGGTACTAATGAAAAACTGTTTTTT.

This clonotype was counted only a few times. The CDR3 reads CSAREGAASNQPQHF. As DNA, the CDR3 is TGCAGTGCTAGAGAAGGGGCGGCAAGCAATCAGCCCCAGCATTTT. The rearrangement uses TRBV20-1 and TRBJ1-5; perhaps TRBD1 as D (5 bases). The CDR3 runs 15 residues. Germline-derived CDR1 and CDR2 are DFQATT and SNEGSKA (reference sequence). Deletions cut 0 bases from V and 1 base from J, with 10 bases between.

Details on this clonotype: A read error is likely, as this CDR3 ends without the conserved phenylalanine or tryptophan. J is TRBJ2-3 and V is TRBV7-9, with a tentative D call TRBD2 (6 bases). V was cut by 3 bases and J by 0 bases, with 13 bases left in between. CDR1 is SEHNR and CDR2 is FQNEAQ in the germline V gene (reference sequence). The length of the CDR3 is 16 residues. The chain's CDR3 is CASSFFSGASTDTQYL. The CDR3 region has the DNA TGTGCCAGCAGCTTTTTTAGCGGAGCGAGCACAGATACGCAGTATTTA.

The CDR3 DNA follows: TGCGCCAGCAGCGCCGAGGGTAGAATAGAGACCCAGTACTTC. Its translation is CASSAEGRIETQYF. V gene TRBV5-1 combines with J gene TRBJ2-5; possible D gene TRBD2, 5 bases. The CDR3 contains 14 residues. Germline assignment: CDR1 SGHRS and CDR2 YFSETQ. Trimming cost V 4 bases and J 4 bases, with 14 bases left between them.

Concerning this clonotype itself: A much larger clone sits a single nucleotide away, making a read error possible. The gene calls are TRBV28 and TRBJ1-6; the D is unclear. CDR3 length: 15 residues. Trimming removed 6 bases at V and 2 bases at J, with 11 bases between. Germline V CDR1 and CDR2: MDHEN, SYDVKM. The CDR3 protein is CASRRSSAYNSPLHF. The CDR3, as DNA: TGTGCCAGCAGAAGATCGTCCGCCTATAATTCACCCCTCCACTTT.

The chain joins TRBV7-8 to TRBJ2-1; D is unclear. CDR1 and CDR2 from the germline V gene are SGHVS and FQNEAQ. The V and J ends lost 3 bases and 0 bases respectively, with 9 bases between them. This CDR3 is 15 amino acids long. The CDR3 bases are TGTGCCAGCAGCTTCGGCGGCCACTCCTACAATGAGCAGTTCTTC. As protein: CASSFGGHSYNEQFF. Looking up the rest from reference TRBV7-8 and TRBJ2-1 gives the full variable domain: GAGVSQSPRYKVAKRGQDVALRCDPISGHVSLFWYQQALGQGPEFLTYFQNEAQLDKSGLPSDRFFAERPEGSVSTLKIQRTQQEDSAVYLCASSFGGHSYNEQFFGPGTRLTVL.

This clonotype was seen a few times. The chain recombines TRBV20-1 with TRBJ2-7; TRBD2 matches 7 bases. This CDR3 spans 14 amino acids. With V trimmed by 2 bases and J by 3 bases, 7 bases remained unmatched. Germline V gene data show CDR1 as DFQATT and CDR2 as SNEGSKA (reference sequence). This CDR3 reads CSARSSGINYEQYF. CDR3 in DNA: TGCAGTGCTAGATCGAGCGGGATAAACTACGAGCAGTACTTC.

This clonotype was recorded many times. J is TRBJ2-1 and V is TRBV20-1; 7 bases line up with TRBD2. Germline V gene data show CDR1 as DFQATT and CDR2 as SNEGSKA (reference sequence). Trimming removed 5 bases from V and 3 bases from J; junction bases left unmatched: 7. The CDR3 is 14 residues long. The CDR3 here is CSAGKVAGYNEQFF. Written as DNA, the CDR3 is TGCAGTGCTGGAAAGGTAGCGGGCTACAATGAGCAGTTCTTC.

Regarding this clonotype: A read error may explain this, as a much larger clone is one base away. This rearrangement joins TRBV6-5 to TRBJ1-2, with D uncertain. Germline lookup yields CDR1 MNHEY and CDR2 SVGAGI. The CDR3 contains 15 residues. V was shortened by 8 bases and J by 6 bases, with 22 bases between the two germline ends. Here the CDR3 reads CASQLRALLPDGYTF. CDR3 bases: TGTGCCAGCCAACTTAGGGCCCTTCTACCGGATGGCTACACCTTC.

The CDR3 spells CASSVLPSGGNNEQFF. CDR3 nucleotide sequence: TGTGCCAGCAGCGTACTCCCTAGCGGGGGTAACAATGAGCAGTTCTTC. The V and J genes are TRBV5-5 and TRBJ2-1; 10 bases agree with TRBD2. Germline CDR1 and CDR2: SGHKS and YYEKEE (reference sequence). V shed 4 bases and J 5 bases; nucleotides not matched to a gene: 9. The CDR3 loop spans 16 amino acids.

The table lists this clonotype with many counts. The rearrangement uses TRBV28 and TRBJ1-5; D remains unclear. Trimming stripped 5 bases from V and 5 bases from J, with 10 bases between. CDR1 is MDHEN, CDR2 SYDVKM, per germline. The CDR3 runs to 13 residues. In DNA, the CDR3 is TGTGCCAGCAGTCTGGGTGGGGATCAGCCCCAGCATTTT. It codes for CASSLGGDQPQHF.

The V and J genes are TRBV7-9 and TRBJ1-2, with D unclear. This CDR3 contains 12 residues. Germline V CDR1 and CDR2: SEHNR, FQNEAQ (reference sequence). V lost 7 bases and J lost 8, with 14 bases in between. Here the CDR3 DNA reads TGTGCCAGCATCCATGAAGTTGGAGGCTACACCTTC. Translation: CASIHEVGGYTF.

The gene calls are TRBV10-3 and TRBJ2-7, with TRBD1 matching over 7 bases. The germline gives CDR1 ENHRY, CDR2 SYGVKD. The CDR3 loop spans 16 amino acids. The trim removed 0 bases at V and 1 base at J, leaving 6 bases unmatched. DNA for the CDR3: TGTGCCATCAGTGAGTCTAGGGGGCGGAGTTCCTACGAGCAGTACTTC. This gives the protein CAISESRGRSSYEQYF.

This clonotype was observed at least ten times. The CDR3 reads CASSYLTNYGYTF. The CDR3 DNA reads as TGCGCCAGCAGCTATCTTACTAACTATGGCTACACCTTC. The genes are TRBV5-1 and TRBJ1-2; D is ambiguous. The CDR3 extends over 13 amino acids. Germline CDR1 SGHRS, CDR2 YFSETQ. Trimming removed 3 bases at V and 0 bases at J, with 6 bases between.

The CDR3 reads CSAKVIGVKQPQHF. For the CDR3, the DNA is TGCAGTGCTAAAGTCATCGGGGTCAAGCAGCCCCAGCATTTT. The V call is TRBV20-1, the J call TRBJ1-5; unclear D gene. Per the germline V gene, CDR1 is DFQATT and CDR2 is SNEGSKA (reference sequence). V lost 4 bases and J 7 bases, leaving 17 bases between the germline ends. There are 14 residues in the CDR3.

The rearrangement links TRBV3-1 to TRBJ1-1; the D is unclear. CDR1 is LGHDT, CDR2 YNNKEL, per germline (reference sequence). CDR3 length: 14 amino acids. The V end lost 2 bases, the J end lost 1 base, and 8 bases lay between the germline ends. CDR3 coding DNA: TGTGCCAGCAGCCAATATCTGGCGAACACTGAAGCTTTCTTT. Translation gives CASSQYLANTEAFF.

This chain joins TRBV27 and TRBJ1-2; 8 bases are a match to TRBD1. The CDR3 covers 15 residues. V lost 7 bases to trimming and J lost 4 bases; unmatched junction nucleotides: 11. CDR1 MNHEY and CDR2 SMNVEV come from the germline V gene (reference sequence). This CDR3 reads CASKPRQGIGYGYTF. The CDR3 nucleotides read TGTGCCAGCAAACCGAGACAGGGGATCGGCTATGGCTACACCTTC.

V usage is TRBV5-6 and J usage is TRBJ2-5, with a possible D match to TRBD1 (6 bases). The CDR3 is 15 residues long. Trimming stripped 0 bases from V and 0 bases from J, with 9 bases between. CDR1 is SGHDT and CDR2 is YYEEEE in the germline V gene. The CDR3 DNA reads as TGTGCCAGCAGCTTGGTGCGGACAGACCAAGAGACCCAGTACTTC. Translation gives CASSLVRTDQETQYF.

This chain links TRBV9 with TRBJ1-2; TRBD1 aligns across 9 bases. The CDR3 totals 15 residues. Germline loops: CDR1 SGDLS, CDR2 YYNGEE. V was pared by 7 bases and J by 8 bases, with 15 bases of the junction left unmatched. The CDR3 loop reads CASGTGGEVLEGYTF. CDR3 bases: TGTGCCAGCGGAACAGGGGGCGAGGTACTAGAGGGCTACACCTTC. The full variable domain, its missing parts supplied by reference TRBV9 and TRBJ1-2, is DSGVTQTPKHLITATGQRVTLRCSPRSGDLSVYWYQQSLDQGLQFLIQYYNGEERAKGNILERFSAQQFPDLHSELNLSSLELGDSALYFCASGTGGEVLEGYTFGSGTRLTVV.

Remarks on this clonotype: Given a much more abundant clone one base away, this may be a read error. This chain connects TRBV6-5 to TRBJ2-5, with D unresolved. CDR1 is MNHEY and CDR2 is SVGAGI in the germline V gene. The CDR3 sequence is 13 residues long. V was shortened by 4 bases and J by 5 bases, with 11 bases between the two germline ends. The DNA for the CDR3 is TGTGCCAGCAGTTTAAGGGATGAGGAGACCCAGTACTTC. Its translation: CASSLRDEETQYF.

To note about this clonotype: One end of the junction varies from germline; a read error may be responsible. The genes are TRBV2 and TRBJ1-3, with D tentatively TRBD1 (5 bases). This CDR3 spans 15 amino acids. CDR1 and CDR2 from the germline V gene are SNHLY and FYNNEI. The CDR3 DNA reads TGTGCCAGCAGTAAGACAGCGACCTCTGGAAACCCCATATATTTT. Encoded protein: CASSKTATSGNPIYF.

This clonotype was picked up a small number of times. This sequence joins TRBV7-9 and TRBJ1-3, with 8 bases matching TRBD1. J gave up 8 bases and V 9 bases, and 9 bases lay outside the gene matches. The germline CDR1 and CDR2 sequences are SEHNR and FQNEAQ (reference sequence). This CDR3 contains 13 residues. As DNA, the CDR3 is TGTGCCAGTGGAGACCAGGGGGCGGACACCATATATTTT. This encodes CASGDQGADTIYF.

This clonotype was seen a handful of times. The genes are TRBV5-1 and TRBJ1-4; maybe TRBD1 (5 bases). Germline V lookup: CDR1 SGHRS, CDR2 YFSETQ. V shed 6 bases and J shed 6 bases, with 18 bases lying between them. The CDR3 is 15 residues long. This CDR3 reads CASNRAGTRDEKLFF. The DNA of the CDR3 is TGCGCCAGCAACAGAGCCGGGACGAGGGATGAAAAACTGTTTTTT.

J is TRBJ2-3 and V is TRBV11-3; D remains unclear. Germline loops: CDR1 SGHNT, CDR2 YENEEA. The CDR3 extends over 14 amino acids. The V end was cut by 2 bases, the J end by 1 base, with 7 bases between. In DNA, the CDR3 is TGTGCCAGCAGCTTACCGGGCCGCACAGATACGCAGTATTTT. Translating it yields CASSLPGRTDTQYF. Based on the CDR3 plus reference TRBV11-3 and TRBJ2-3, the full variable domain is EAGVVQSPRYKIIEKKQPVAFWCNPISGHNTLYWYLQNLGQGPELLIRYENEEAVDDSQLPKDRFSAERLKGVDSTLKIQPAELGDSAVYLCASSLPGRTDTQYFGPGTRLTVL.

The chain carries TRBV20-1 and TRBJ1-1; a possible D gene is TRBD1 (5 bases). The germline V gene has CDR1 DFQATT and CDR2 SNEGSKA (reference sequence). This CDR3 region has 14 residues. Deletions cut 3 bases from V and 1 base from J, with 12 bases between. The CDR3 coding sequence is TGCAGTGCTAGTACGGCAGGGAAGAACACTGAAGCTTTCTTT. It is translated as CSASTAGKNTEAFF.

This clonotype has a handful of counts. The chain uses TRBV10-3 and TRBJ1-2; D perhaps matches TRBD1 (5 bases). Per germline, CDR1 ENHRY and CDR2 SYGVKD. The CDR3 length is 13 residues. V dropped 6 bases and J dropped 6 bases, with 14 bases sitting between them. CDR3 in DNA: TGTGCCATCAGAGGGACTCCCAGCGATGGCTACACCTTC. It yields the protein CAIRGTPSDGYTF.

This clonotype appeared a few times. This chain joins TRBV6-2 or TRBV6-3 and TRBJ2-7, with a tentative D call TRBD2 (5 bases). V lost 7 bases to trimming and J lost 0 bases, with 13 bases between them. Per the germline V gene, CDR1 is MNHEY and CDR2 is SVGEGT. The CDR3 spans 14 residues. The CDR3 loop reads CASTLRGISYEQYF. DNA for the CDR3: TGTGCCAGCACCTTACGGGGTATCTCCTACGAGCAGTACTTC.

This clonotype was seen only a few times. V gene TRBV7-2 combines with J gene TRBJ1-2; 9 nucleotides line up with TRBD1. The ends lost 5 bases at V and 6 bases at J; junction bases unmatched: 10. The CDR3 extends over 15 amino acids. Germline V CDR1 and CDR2: SGHTA, FQGNSA. The DNA for the CDR3 is TGTGCCAGCAGCACCTCCTGGACAGGGGTTGATGGCTACACCTTC. Translation: CASSTSWTGVDGYTF.